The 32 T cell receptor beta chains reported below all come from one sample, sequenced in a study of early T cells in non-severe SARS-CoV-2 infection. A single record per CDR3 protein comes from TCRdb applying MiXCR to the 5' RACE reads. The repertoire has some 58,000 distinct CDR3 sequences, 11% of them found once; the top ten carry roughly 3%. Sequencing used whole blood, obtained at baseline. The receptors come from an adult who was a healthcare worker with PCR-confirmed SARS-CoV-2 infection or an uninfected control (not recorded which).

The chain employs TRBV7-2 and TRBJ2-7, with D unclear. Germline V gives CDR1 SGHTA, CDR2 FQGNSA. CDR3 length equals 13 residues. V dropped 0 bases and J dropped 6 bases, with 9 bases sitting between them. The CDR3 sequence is CASSLASVGEQYF. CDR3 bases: TGTGCCAGCAGCTTAGCCTCGGTGGGCGAGCAGTACTTC.

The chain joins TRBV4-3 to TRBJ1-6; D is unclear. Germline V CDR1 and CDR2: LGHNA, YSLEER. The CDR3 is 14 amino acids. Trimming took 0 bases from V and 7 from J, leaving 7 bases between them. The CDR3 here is CASSQEAKNSPLHF. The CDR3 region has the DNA TGCGCCAGCAGCCAAGAAGCCAAGAATTCACCCCTCCACTTT.

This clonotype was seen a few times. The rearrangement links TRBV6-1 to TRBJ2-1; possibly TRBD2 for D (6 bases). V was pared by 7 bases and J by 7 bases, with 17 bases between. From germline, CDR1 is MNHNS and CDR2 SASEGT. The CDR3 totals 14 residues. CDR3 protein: CASTRSWGVNEQFF. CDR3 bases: TGTGCCAGCACCCGTAGTTGGGGGGTGAATGAGCAGTTCTTC.

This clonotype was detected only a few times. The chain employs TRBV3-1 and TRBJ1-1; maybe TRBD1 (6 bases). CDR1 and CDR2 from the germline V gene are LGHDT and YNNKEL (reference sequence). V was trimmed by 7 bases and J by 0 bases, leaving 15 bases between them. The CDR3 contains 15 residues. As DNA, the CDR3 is TGTGCCAGCACCAAAGGACAGTTAATGAACACTGAAGCTTTCTTT. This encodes CASTKGQLMNTEAFF.

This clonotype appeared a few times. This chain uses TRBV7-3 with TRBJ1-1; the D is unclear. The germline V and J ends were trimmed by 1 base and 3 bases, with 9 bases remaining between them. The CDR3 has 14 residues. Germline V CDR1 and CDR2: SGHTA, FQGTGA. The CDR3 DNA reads TGTGCCAGCAGCTTAAATGGCTGGGACACTGAAGCTTTCTTT. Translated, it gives CASSLNGWDTEAFF.

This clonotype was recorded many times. CDR3 sequence: CSASRPGSTGELFF. The CDR3 DNA sequence: TGCAGTGCTAGTAGACCGGGCAGCACCGGGGAGCTGTTTTTT. The chain carries TRBV20-1 and TRBJ2-2; D is unresolved. From germline, CDR1 is DFQATT and CDR2 SNEGSKA (reference sequence). The CDR3 spans 14 residues. Deletions cut 3 bases from V and 4 bases from J, with 12 bases between.

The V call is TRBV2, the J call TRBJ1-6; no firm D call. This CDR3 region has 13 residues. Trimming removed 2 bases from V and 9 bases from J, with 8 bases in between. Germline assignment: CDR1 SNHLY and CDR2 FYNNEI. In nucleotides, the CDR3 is TGTGCCAGCAGTGAAACAGACACTTCACCCCTCCACTTT. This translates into CASSETDTSPLHF.

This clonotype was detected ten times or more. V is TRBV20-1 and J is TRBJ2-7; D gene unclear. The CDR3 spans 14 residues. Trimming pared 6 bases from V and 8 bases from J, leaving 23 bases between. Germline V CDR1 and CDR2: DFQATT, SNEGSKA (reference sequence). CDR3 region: CSADTTIDGRKQYF. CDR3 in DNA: TGCAGTGCCGACACCACTATCGACGGGCGAAAGCAGTACTTC.

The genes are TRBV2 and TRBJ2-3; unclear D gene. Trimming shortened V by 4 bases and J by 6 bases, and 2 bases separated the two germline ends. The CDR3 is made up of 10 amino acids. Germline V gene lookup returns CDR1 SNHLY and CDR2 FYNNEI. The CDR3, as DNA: TGTGCCAGCAGTGGGGATACGCAGTATTTT. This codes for CASSGDTQYF.

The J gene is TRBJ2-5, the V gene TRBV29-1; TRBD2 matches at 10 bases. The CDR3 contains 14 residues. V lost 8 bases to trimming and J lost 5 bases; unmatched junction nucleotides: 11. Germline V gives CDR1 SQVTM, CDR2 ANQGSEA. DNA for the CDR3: TGCAGCCTGCTAGCGGGGGAGGGGGGTGAGACCCAGTACTTC. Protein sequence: CSLLAGEGGETQYF.

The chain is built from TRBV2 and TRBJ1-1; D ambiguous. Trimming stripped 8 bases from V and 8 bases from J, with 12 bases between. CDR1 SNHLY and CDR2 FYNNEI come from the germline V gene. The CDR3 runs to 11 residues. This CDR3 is CASRGKGEAFF. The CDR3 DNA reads TGTGCCAGCCGGGGTAAAGGAGAAGCTTTCTTT.

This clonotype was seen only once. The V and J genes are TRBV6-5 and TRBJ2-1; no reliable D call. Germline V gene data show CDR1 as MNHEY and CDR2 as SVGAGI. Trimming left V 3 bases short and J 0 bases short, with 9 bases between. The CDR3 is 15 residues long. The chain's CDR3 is CASSYAGPSYNEQFF. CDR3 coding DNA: TGTGCCAGCAGTTATGCCGGGCCCTCCTACAATGAGCAGTTCTTC.

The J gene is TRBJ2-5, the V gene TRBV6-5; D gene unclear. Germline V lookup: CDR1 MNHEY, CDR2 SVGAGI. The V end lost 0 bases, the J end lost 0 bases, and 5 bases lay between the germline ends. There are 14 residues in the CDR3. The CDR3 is CASSYSKDQETQYF. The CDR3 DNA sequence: TGTGCCAGCAGTTACTCGAAGGACCAAGAGACCCAGTACTTC.

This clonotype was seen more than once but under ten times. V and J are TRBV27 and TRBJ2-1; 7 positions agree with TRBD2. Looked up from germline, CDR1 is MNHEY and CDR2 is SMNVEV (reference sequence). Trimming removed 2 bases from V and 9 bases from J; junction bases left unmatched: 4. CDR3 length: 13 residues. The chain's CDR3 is CASSLAGRAEQFF. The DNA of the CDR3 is TGTGCCAGCAGTTTAGCAGGGAGGGCTGAGCAGTTCTTC.

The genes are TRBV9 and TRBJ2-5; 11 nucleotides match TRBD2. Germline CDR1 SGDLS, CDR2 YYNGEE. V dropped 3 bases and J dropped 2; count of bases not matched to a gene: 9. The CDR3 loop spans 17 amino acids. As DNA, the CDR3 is TGTGCCAGCAGCGCCTTTACTAGCGGGGGTAATCAAGAGACCCAGTACTTC. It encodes CASSAFTSGGNQETQYF.

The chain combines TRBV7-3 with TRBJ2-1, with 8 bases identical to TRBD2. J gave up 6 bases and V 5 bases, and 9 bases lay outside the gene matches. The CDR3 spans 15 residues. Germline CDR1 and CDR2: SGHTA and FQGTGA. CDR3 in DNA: TGTGCCAGCAGCGCCCGCACCGGGACTAGCAATGAGCAGTTCTTC. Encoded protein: CASSARTGTSNEQFF.

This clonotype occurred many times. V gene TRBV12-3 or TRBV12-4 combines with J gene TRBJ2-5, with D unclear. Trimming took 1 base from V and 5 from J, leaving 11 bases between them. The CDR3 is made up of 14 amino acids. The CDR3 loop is CASSLVGGPETQYF. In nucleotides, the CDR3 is TGTGCCAGCAGTTTAGTGGGTGGCCCCGAGACCCAGTACTTC.

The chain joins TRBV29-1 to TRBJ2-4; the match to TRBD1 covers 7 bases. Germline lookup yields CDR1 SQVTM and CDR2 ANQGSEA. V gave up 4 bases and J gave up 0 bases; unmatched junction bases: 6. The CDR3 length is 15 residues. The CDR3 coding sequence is TGCAGCGTTGGCTCTACAGGGGTAGCCAAAAACATTCAGTACTTC. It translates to CSVGSTGVAKNIQYF.

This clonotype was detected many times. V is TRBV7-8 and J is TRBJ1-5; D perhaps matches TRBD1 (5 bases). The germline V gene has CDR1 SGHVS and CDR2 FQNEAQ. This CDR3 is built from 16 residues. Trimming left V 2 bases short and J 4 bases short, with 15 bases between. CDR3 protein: CASSLQAGPLNQPQHF. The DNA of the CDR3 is TGTGCCAGCAGCTTACAGGCGGGACCCCTTAATCAGCCCCAGCATTTT.

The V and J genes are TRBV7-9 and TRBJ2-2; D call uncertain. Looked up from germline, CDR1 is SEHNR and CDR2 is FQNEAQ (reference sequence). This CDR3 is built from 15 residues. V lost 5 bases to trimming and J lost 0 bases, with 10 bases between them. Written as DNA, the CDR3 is TGTGCCAGCAGCCCCGTAAGGGCGAACACCGGGGAGCTGTTTTTT. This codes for CASSPVRANTGELFF.

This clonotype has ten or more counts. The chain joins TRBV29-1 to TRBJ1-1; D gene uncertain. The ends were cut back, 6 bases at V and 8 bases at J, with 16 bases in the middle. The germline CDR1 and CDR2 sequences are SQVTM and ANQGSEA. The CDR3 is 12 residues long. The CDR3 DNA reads TGCAGCGTCCCCAATGCAGGCATGGAAGCTTTCTTT. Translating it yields CSVPNAGMEAFF. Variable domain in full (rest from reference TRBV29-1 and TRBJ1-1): SAVISQKPSRDICQRGTSLTIQCQVDSQVTMMFWYRQQPGQSLTLIATANQGSEATYESGFVIDKFPISRPNLTFSTLTVSNMSPEDSSIYLCSVPNAGMEAFFGQGTRLTVV.

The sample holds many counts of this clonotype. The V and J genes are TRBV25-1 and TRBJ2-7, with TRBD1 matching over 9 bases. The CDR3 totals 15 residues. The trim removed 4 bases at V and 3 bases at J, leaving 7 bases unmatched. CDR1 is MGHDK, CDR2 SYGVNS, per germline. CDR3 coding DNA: TGTGCCAGCAGTGGCCCGGGACAGGGATTCTACGAGCAGTACTTC. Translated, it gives CASSGPGQGFYEQYF.

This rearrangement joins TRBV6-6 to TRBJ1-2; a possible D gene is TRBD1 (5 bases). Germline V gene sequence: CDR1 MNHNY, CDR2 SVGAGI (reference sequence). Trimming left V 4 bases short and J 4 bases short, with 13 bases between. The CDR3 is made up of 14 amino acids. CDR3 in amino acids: CASSFQGWRYGYTF. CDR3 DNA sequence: TGTGCCAGCAGTTTCCAGGGTTGGCGCTATGGCTACACCTTC.

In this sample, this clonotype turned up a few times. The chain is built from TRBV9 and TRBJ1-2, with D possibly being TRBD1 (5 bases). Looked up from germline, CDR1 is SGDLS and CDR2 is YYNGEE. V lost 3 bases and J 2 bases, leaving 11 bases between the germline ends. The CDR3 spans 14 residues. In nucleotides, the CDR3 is TGTGCCAGCAGCGCGAGATCAGGGAACTATGGCTACACCTTC. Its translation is CASSARSGNYGYTF.

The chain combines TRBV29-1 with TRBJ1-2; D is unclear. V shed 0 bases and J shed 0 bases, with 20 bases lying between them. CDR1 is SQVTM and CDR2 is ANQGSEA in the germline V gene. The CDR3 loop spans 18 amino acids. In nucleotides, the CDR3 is TGCAGCGTTGAAGATCTTTTTGGGGAGGGAGGGCCTAACTATGGCTACACCTTC. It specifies CSVEDLFGEGGPNYGYTF.

The CDR3 reads CASSLGATGELFF. The CDR3 DNA reads as TGCGCCAGCAGCTTGGGGGCTACCGGGGAGCTGTTTTTT. The chain uses TRBV5-1 and TRBJ2-2, with D hard to call. Trimming removed 0 bases at V and 5 bases at J, with 5 bases between. The length of the CDR3 is 13 residues. The germline V gene has CDR1 SGHRS and CDR2 YFSETQ.

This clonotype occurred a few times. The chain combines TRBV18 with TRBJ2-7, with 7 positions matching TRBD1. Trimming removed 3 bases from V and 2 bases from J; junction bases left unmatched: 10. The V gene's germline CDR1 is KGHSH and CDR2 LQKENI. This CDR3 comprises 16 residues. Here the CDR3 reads CASSPLPRGGPYEQYF. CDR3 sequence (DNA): TGTGCCAGCTCACCCCTTCCCAGAGGGGGCCCCTACGAGCAGTACTTC.

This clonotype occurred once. In nucleotides, the CDR3 is TGTGCCAGCTCACCCGGGACAGGGATAGGCTCCTACGAGCAGTACTTC. Translating it yields CASSPGTGIGSYEQYF. The J gene is TRBJ2-7, the V gene TRBV18; 9 positions agree with TRBD1. The CDR3 has 16 residues. Germline V lookup: CDR1 KGHSH, CDR2 LQKENI. The ends lost 3 bases at V and 0 bases at J; junction bases unmatched: 6.

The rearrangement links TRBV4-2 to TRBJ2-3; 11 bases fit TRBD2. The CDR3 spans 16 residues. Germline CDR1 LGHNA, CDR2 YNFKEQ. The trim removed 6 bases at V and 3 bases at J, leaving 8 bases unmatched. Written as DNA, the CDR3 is TGTGCCAGCAGAAAGATTAGCGGGGGGGCAACAGATACGCAGTATTTT. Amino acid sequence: CASRKISGGATDTQYF.

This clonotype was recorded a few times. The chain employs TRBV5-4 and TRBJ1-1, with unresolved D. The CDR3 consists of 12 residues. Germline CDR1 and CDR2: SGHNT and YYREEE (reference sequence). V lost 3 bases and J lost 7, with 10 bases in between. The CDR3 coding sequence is TGTGCCAGCAGCTCCCTACGGGGTGAAGCTTTCTTT. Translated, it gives CASSSLRGEAFF.

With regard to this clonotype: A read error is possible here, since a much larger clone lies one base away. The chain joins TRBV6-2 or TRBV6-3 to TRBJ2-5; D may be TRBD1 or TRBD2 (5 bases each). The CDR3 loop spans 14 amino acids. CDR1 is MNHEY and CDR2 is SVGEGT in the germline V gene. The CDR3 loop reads CTSSYGGWSETQYF. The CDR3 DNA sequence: TGTACCAGCAGTTATGGGGGATGGTCGGAGACCCAGTACTTC.

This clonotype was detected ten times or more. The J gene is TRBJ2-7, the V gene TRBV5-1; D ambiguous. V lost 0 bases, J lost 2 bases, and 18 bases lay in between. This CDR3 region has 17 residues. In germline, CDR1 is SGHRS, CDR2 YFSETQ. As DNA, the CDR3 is TGCGCCAGCAGCTTGGATGCGTTCCTAACGGGCGCCTACGAGCAGTACTTC. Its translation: CASSLDAFLTGAYEQYF.